This T cell receptor (beta chain) was found in a study of T cell responses to AZD1222 COVID-19 vaccine. Background on the study: Second-dose groups at about 4 or about 12 weeks were pooled.

Study-wide results and limits: Regions 160-218 and 743-854 dominated among vaccine-associated CD4 TCRs spanning spike. Repertoires were obtained solely post-peak T cell response. In the spike-specific TCR repertoire, nearly half reportedly target unmutated variant regions.

As concerns this clone: The antigen is unknown.

This CDR3 has 12 amino acids. Trimming took 6 bases from V and 4 from J, leaving 9 bases between them. CDR1 is ENHRY, CDR2 SYGVKD, per germline. Sequencing used immunoSEQ multiplex PCR; TCRdb keeps in-frame clones, though not all of them. This table has 120,000 or so clones, about 88% appearing once. This clonotype was obtained from an adult in good health. The gene calls are TRBV10-3 and TRBJ1-1; D uncertain. The sample consisted of peripheral blood, taken on day 0 of AZD1222 vaccination. CDR3 loop: CAISQESTEAFF. As DNA, the CDR3 is TGTGCCATCAGCCAGGAATCCACTGAAGCTTTCTTT.